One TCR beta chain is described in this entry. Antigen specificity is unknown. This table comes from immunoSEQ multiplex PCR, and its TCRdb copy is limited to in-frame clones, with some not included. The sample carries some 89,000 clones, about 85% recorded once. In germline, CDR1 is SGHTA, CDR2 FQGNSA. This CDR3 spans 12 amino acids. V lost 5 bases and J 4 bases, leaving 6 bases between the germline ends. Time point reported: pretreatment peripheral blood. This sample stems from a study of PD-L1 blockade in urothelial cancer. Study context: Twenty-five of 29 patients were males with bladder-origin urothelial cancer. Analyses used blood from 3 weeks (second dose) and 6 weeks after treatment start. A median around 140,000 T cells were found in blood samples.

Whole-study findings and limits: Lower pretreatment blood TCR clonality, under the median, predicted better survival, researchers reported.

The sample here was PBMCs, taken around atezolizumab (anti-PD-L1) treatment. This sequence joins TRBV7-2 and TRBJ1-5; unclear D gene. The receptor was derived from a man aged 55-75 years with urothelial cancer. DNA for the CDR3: TGTGCCAGCAGCACCCAGAATCAGCCCCAGCATTTT. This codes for CASSTQNQPQHF.